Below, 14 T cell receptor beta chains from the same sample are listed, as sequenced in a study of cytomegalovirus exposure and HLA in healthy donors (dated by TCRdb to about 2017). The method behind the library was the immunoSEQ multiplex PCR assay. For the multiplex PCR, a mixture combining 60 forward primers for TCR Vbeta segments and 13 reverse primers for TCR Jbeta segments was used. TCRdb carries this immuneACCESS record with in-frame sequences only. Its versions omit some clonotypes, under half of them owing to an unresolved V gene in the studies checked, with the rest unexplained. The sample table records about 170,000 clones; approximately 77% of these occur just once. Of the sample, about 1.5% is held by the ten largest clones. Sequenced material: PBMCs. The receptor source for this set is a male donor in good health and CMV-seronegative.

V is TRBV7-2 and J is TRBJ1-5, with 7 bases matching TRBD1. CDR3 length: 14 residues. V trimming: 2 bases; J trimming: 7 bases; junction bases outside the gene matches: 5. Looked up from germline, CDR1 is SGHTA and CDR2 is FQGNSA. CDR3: CASSLSQGTQPQHF. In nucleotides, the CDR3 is TGTGCCAGCAGCTTATCACAGGGGACGCAGCCCCAGCATTTT.

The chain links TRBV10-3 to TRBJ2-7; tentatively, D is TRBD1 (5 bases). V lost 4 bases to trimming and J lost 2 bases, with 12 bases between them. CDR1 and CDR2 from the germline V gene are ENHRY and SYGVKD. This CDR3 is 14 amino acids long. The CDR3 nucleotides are TGTGCCATCAGTGTCCAGGCAGGGACCTACGAGCAGTACTTC. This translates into CAISVQAGTYEQYF.

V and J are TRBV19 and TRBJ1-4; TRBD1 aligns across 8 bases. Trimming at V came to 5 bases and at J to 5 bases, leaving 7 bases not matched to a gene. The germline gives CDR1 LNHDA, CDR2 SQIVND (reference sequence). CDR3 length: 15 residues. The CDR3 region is CASSVTGGANEKLFF. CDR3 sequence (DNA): TGTGCCAGTAGTGTAACAGGGGGAGCAAATGAAAAACTGTTTTTT.

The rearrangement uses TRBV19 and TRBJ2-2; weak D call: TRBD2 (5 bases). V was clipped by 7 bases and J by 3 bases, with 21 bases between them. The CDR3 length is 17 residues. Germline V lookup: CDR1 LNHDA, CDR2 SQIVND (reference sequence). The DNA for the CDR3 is TGTGCCAGTAAGGAAAGGGAGAAGGCGGTACACACCGGGGAGCTGTTTTTT. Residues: CASKEREKAVHTGELFF.

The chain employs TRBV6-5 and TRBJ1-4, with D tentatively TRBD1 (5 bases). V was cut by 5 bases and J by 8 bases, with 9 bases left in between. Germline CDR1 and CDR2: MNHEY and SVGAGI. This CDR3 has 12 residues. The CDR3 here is CASSRTNEKLFF. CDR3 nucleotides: TGTGCCAGCAGTCGGACAAACGAAAAACTGTTTTTT.

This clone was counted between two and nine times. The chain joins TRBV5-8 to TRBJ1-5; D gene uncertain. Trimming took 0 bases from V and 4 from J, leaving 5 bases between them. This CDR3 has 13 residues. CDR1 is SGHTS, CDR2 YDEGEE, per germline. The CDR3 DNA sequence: TGTGCCAGCAGCTTGGACAGAAATCAGCCCCAGCATTTT. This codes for CASSLDRNQPQHF.

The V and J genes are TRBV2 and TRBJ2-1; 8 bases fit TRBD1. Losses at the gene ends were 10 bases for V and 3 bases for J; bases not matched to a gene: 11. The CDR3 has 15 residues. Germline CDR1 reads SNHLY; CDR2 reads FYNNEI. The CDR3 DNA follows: TGTGCCACCAAGGGCCCGGGACAGGACTACAATGAGCAGTTCTTC. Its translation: CATKGPGQDYNEQFF. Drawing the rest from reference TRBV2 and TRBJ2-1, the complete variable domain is EPEVTQTPSHQVTQMGQEVILRCVPISNHLYFYWYRQILGQKVEFLVSFYNNEISEKSEIFDDQFSVERPDGSNFTLKIRSTKLEDSAMYFCATKGPGQDYNEQFFGPGTRLTVL.

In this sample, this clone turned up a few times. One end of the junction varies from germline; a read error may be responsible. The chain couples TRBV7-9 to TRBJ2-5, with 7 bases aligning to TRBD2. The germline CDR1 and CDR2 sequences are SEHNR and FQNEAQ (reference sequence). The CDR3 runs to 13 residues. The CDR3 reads CSSGAEGGETQYF. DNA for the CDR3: TGTTCCAGCGGAGCGGAGGGAGGGGAGACCCAGTACTTC.

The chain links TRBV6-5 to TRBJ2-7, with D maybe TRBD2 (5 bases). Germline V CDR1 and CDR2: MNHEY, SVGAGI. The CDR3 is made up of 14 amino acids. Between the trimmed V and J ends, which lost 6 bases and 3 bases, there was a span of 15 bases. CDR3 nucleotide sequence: TGTGCCAGCAGCCGCACACTACTAGACTACGAGCAGTACTTC. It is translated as CASSRTLLDYEQYF.

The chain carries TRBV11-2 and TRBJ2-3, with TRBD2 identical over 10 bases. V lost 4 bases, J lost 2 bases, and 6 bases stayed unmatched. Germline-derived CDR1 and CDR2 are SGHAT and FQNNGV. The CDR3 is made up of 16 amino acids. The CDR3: CASSSKLAGYTDTQYF. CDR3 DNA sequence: TGTGCCAGCAGCTCTAAACTAGCGGGGTACACAGATACGCAGTATTTT.

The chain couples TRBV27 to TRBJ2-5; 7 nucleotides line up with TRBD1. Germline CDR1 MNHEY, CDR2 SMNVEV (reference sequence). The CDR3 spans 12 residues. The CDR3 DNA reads TGTGCGACAGGGCTCCTGGGGGAGACCCAGTACTTC. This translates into CATGLLGETQYF.

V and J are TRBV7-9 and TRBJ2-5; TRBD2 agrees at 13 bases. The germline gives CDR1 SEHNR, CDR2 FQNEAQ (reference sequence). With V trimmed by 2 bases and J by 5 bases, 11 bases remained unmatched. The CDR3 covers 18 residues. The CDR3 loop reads CASSLRALGLAGAETQYF. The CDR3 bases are TGTGCCAGCAGCTTAAGAGCCCTTGGACTAGCGGGAGCGGAGACCCAGTACTTC.

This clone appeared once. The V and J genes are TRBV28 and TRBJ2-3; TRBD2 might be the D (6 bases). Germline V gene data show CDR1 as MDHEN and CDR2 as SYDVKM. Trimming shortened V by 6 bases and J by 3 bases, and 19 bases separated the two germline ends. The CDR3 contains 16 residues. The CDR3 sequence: CASRTLLASRTDTQYF. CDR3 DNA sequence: TGTGCCAGCAGGACCCTCCTAGCGTCACGTACAGATACGCAGTATTTT.

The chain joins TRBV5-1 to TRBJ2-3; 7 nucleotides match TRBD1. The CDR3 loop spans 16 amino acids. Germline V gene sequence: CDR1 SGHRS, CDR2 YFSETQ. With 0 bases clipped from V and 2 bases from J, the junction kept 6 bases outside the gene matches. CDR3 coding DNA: TGCGCCAGCAGCTTGGGCGGCAGGGGGATCACAGATACGCAGTATTTT. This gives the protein CASSLGGRGITDTQYF. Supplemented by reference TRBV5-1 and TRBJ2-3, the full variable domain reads KAGVTQTPRYLIKTRGQQVTLSCSPISGHRSVSWYQQTPGQGLQFLFEYFSETQRNKGNFPGRFSGRQFSNSRSEMNVSTLELGDSALYLCASSLGGRGITDTQYFGPGTRLTVL.